The TCR beta chain described here comes from a study of OX40 agonist ivuxolimab in advanced cancers. The germline V gene has CDR1 MRHNA and CDR2 SNTAGT. Trimming took off 2 bases at V and 6 bases at J, with 10 bases between the two ends. This CDR3 has 13 amino acids. Sequenced by immunoSEQ multiplex PCR; TCRdb stores in-frame clones only, minus some. This table holds about 49,000 clones, 85% found once. The chain uses TRBV6-4 and TRBJ1-1; the D is unclear. Sequenced here: CD4+ or CD8+ T cells sorted from blood, sampled in a trial of the OX40 agonist ivuxolimab. This receptor was identified in an adult with an advanced solid tumor such as melanoma, head and neck, liver or kidney cancer. This chain's CDR3 is CASSDTGNSEAFF. The CDR3 coding sequence is TGTGCCAGCAGTGACACGGGTAACTCTGAAGCTTTCTTT.